This paragraph reports one T cell receptor beta chain. This record comes from a study of blood T cell repertoires in COVID-19. For the study at large: T cells, B-cell-depleted T cells, or PBMCs provided the cDNA or gDNA that served as material.

Clones were read by immunoSEQ multiplex PCR, and TCRdb kept only the in-frame ones, dropping some. The profile shows 200,000 or so clones, 70% to 90% of them singletons. Germline V gene lookup returns CDR1 LNHDA and CDR2 SQIVND (reference sequence). After removal of 3 bases from V and 4 bases from J, the junction contained 7 bases not matched to a gene. The CDR3 extends over 15 amino acids. This clonotype was obtained from a man aged 50 to 60 with COVID-19, enrolled during active disease. The sample was peripheral blood. V and J are TRBV19 and TRBJ2-7; 9 nucleotides align to TRBD1. The CDR3 region is CASSIRDRDGYEQYF. The CDR3 region has the DNA TGTGCCAGTAGTATCCGGGACAGGGATGGGTACGAGCAGTACTTC.